This entry lists 10 T cell receptor beta chains sequenced from one sample in a study of blood T cell repertoires in COVID-19. Profiled with immunoSEQ multiplex PCR; TCRdb holds only in-frame clones, not every one. The sample lists 200,000 to 250,000 clones, around 90% occurring once. The specimen was PBMCs or T cells enriched from blood (not recorded which). All receptors come from a man aged 25-45 years who had recovered from COVID-19.

A single count supports this clone. The rearrangement uses TRBV27 and TRBJ1-4, with D possibly TRBD1 on 6 matching bases. The V end lost 0 bases, the J end lost 0 bases, and 23 bases lay between the germline ends. Looked up from germline, CDR1 is MNHEY and CDR2 is SMNVEV (reference sequence). The CDR3 is made up of 21 amino acids. CDR3 amino acids: CASSLSRSTGTSRATNEKLFF. As DNA, the CDR3 is TGTGCCAGCAGTTTATCACGATCAACCGGGACAAGCAGAGCAACTAATGAAAAACTGTTTTTT. Full variable domain (outside the CDR3, taken from reference TRBV27 and TRBJ1-4): EAQVTQNPRYLITVTGKKLTVTCSQNMNHEYMSWYRQDPGLGLRQIYYSMNVEVTDKGDVPEGYKVSRKEKRNFPLILESPSPNQTSLYFCASSLSRSTGTSRATNEKLFFGSGTQLSVL.

J is TRBJ1-1 and V is TRBV6-2 or TRBV6-3, with 7 bases fitting TRBD1. The CDR3 spans 13 residues. V lost 5 bases to trimming and J lost 0 bases; unmatched junction nucleotides: 0. Germline assignment: CDR1 MNHEY and CDR2 SVGEGT. The CDR3 loop is CASSGTVNTEAFF. CDR3 DNA: TGTGCCAGCAGTGGGACAGTGAACACTGAAGCTTTCTTT.

This chain joins TRBV28 and TRBJ1-5, with 7 bases matching TRBD1. Unmatched junction bases numbered 10, after V lost 5 bases and J lost 3 bases. The CDR3 totals 16 residues. The V gene's germline CDR1 is MDHEN and CDR2 SYDVKM. The CDR3 coding sequence is TGTGCCAGCAGTAATAACAGGGGCCCGACCAATCAGCCCCAGCATTTT. This sequence encodes CASSNNRGPTNQPQHF.

J is TRBJ1-6 and V is TRBV9, with 8 positions matching TRBD1. Trimming took 4 bases from V and 14 from J; bases not matched to a gene: 17. CDR3 length: 16 amino acids. Germline V gene lookup returns CDR1 SGDLS and CDR2 YYNGEE. CDR3: CASSLYGGQGPAALHF. CDR3 DNA: TGTGCCAGCAGCTTGTATGGAGGACAGGGCCCTGCGGCCCTCCACTTT. Looking up the rest from reference TRBV9 and TRBJ1-6 gives the full variable domain: DSGVTQTPKHLITATGQRVTLRCSPRSGDLSVYWYQQSLDQGLQFLIQYYNGEERAKGNILERFSAQQFPDLHSELNLSSLELGDSALYFCASSLYGGQGPAALHFGNGTRLTVT.

The CDR3 coding sequence is TGTGCCAGCAGCGAGGGGGACAGCTCGAACACTGAAGCTTTCTTT. Protein sequence: CASSEGDSSNTEAFF. The chain employs TRBV9 and TRBJ1-1; 7 bases are shared with TRBD1. V trimming: 3 bases; J trimming: 1 base; junction bases outside the gene matches: 6. The CDR3 is made up of 15 amino acids. Germline V gives CDR1 SGDLS, CDR2 YYNGEE.

The chain couples TRBV29-1 to TRBJ2-7; 10 nucleotides align to TRBD2. Germline V gene lookup returns CDR1 SQVTM and CDR2 ANQGSEA. V lost 2 bases to trimming and J lost 4 bases; unmatched junction nucleotides: 11. There are 16 residues in the CDR3. The chain's CDR3 is CSVESTSGTGDYEQYF. In DNA form, the CDR3 reads TGCAGCGTTGAAAGTACTAGCGGGACCGGGGATTACGAGCAGTACTTC.

The V and J genes are TRBV4-2 and TRBJ2-3, with 8 bases fitting TRBD2. Per germline, CDR1 LGHNA and CDR2 YNFKEQ. The CDR3 runs 18 residues. J was trimmed by 2 bases and V by 0 bases; bases with no gene match: 10. The CDR3 nucleotides are TGTGCCAGCAGCCAAGACCTTGGGGACGGGGGGGCCACAGATACGCAGTATTTT. Protein product: CASSQDLGDGGATDTQYF.

J is TRBJ2-7 and V is TRBV9, with unresolved D. V was pared by 2 bases and J by 0 bases, with 12 bases between. Per germline, CDR1 SGDLS and CDR2 YYNGEE. The CDR3 extends over 15 amino acids. The CDR3 protein is CASSVGSGSSYEQYF. CDR3 bases: TGTGCCAGCAGCGTCGGGTCGGGTAGCTCCTACGAGCAGTACTTC.

This clone was seen once. The V gene is TRBV7-9, the J gene TRBJ1-5; D is perhaps TRBD1 (5 bases). The germline CDR1 and CDR2 sequences are SEHNR and FQNEAQ (reference sequence). Trimming removed 1 base from V and 7 bases from J, with 11 bases in between. The CDR3 loop spans 14 amino acids. As DNA, the CDR3 is TGTGCCAGCAGCTTAGAGGGGATAGTACAGCCCCAGCATTTT. Translation gives CASSLEGIVQPQHF. The entire variable domain, with the rest obtained from reference TRBV7-9 and TRBJ1-5, is as follows: DTGVSQNPRHKITKRGQNVTFRCDPISEHNRLYWYRQTLGQGPEFLTYFQNEAQLEKSRLLSDRFSAERPKGSFSTLEIQRTEQGDSAMYLCASSLEGIVQPQHFGDGTRLSIL.

This clone occurred a few times. This chain connects TRBV5-5 to TRBJ2-1; no reliable D call. V lost 0 bases to trimming and J lost 0 bases, with 13 bases between them. CDR3 length: 17 amino acids. Germline V gene data show CDR1 as SGHKS and CDR2 as YYEKEE (reference sequence). In DNA, the CDR3 is TGTGCCAGCAGCTTGGGTTCAAAGTCGAGCTCCTACAATGAGCAGTTCTTC. This translates into CASSLGSKSSSYNEQFF.